The 21 T cell receptor beta chains below come from one sample, sequenced in a study of cytomegalovirus exposure and HLA in healthy donors. A multiplex PCR was run with 60 Vbeta primers and 13 Jbeta primers. Profiling relied on immunoSEQ multiplex PCR, and the TCRdb table lists in-frame clones only, not all of them. The sample has around 150,000 clones, 80% to 85% seen once. The sequenced sample was PBMCs. The receptors here all came from a boy younger than 10 in good health and CMV-seronegative.

The CDR3 loop reads CATTGQGTNSPLHF. The CDR3 DNA follows: TGTGCCACGACGGGACAGGGCACTAATTCACCCCTCCACTTT. The chain joins TRBV6-6 to TRBJ1-6, with TRBD1 matching 9 bases. The CDR3 is 14 amino acids. V was clipped by 10 bases and J by 6 bases; unmatched bases: 7. Germline loops: CDR1 MNHNY, CDR2 SVGAGI (reference sequence).

The V gene is TRBV19, the J gene TRBJ1-2; 9 bases are a match to TRBD1. Germline CDR1 is LNHDA and CDR2 is SQIVND (reference sequence). V lost 7 bases and J lost 5; bases outside the gene matches: 2. The CDR3 runs 12 residues. As DNA, the CDR3 is TGTGCCAGTAAAGGGACAGGGTATGGCTACACCTTC. Protein: CASKGTGYGYTF.

The V call is TRBV5-5, the J call TRBJ1-1; D not certain. CDR1 is SGHKS, CDR2 YYEKEE, per germline (reference sequence). Trimming took 0 bases from V and 5 from J, leaving 8 bases between them. This CDR3 region has 13 residues. CDR3 in amino acids: CASSLAWRTEAFF. The CDR3 nucleotides read TGTGCCAGCAGCTTGGCGTGGAGGACTGAAGCTTTCTTT.

The J gene is TRBJ2-3, the V gene TRBV12-5, with 7 nucleotides matching TRBD1. The CDR3 consists of 15 residues. Germline CDR1 reads LGHNT; CDR2 reads FRNRAP. The junction had 5 bases not matched to a gene; V was cut back by 4 bases and J by 1 base. CDR3 DNA: TGTGCTAGTGGTTCTAAAGGGGGCCGCACAGATACGCAGTATTTT. Its translation is CASGSKGGRTDTQYF.

A remark on this clone: This CDR3 is also generated by other DNA sequences in the sample. The CDR3 spells CASSLTGGTEAFF. CDR3 bases: TGCGCCAGCAGCCTTACAGGGGGCACTGAAGCTTTCTTT. V gene TRBV5-1 combines with J gene TRBJ1-1; 8 nucleotides agree with TRBD1. Looked up from germline, CDR1 is SGHRS and CDR2 is YFSETQ. The CDR3 runs to 13 residues. The J segment lost 4 bases and the V segment lost 4 bases, leaving 3 bases of the junction unmatched.

V usage is TRBV5-4 and J usage is TRBJ2-3, with D perhaps matching TRBD1 (6 bases). The CDR3 spans 14 residues. Germline values: CDR1 SGHNT, CDR2 YYREEE (reference sequence). Deletions cut 4 bases from V and 2 bases from J, with 11 bases between. The CDR3 loop is CASSRGSHTDTQYF. In DNA, the CDR3 is TGTGCCAGCAGCAGGGGGTCGCACACAGATACGCAGTATTTT.

The CDR3: CASSLHRGLEGTEAFF. The CDR3 DNA is TGTGCCAGCAGTTTACACAGGGGGCTGGAGGGTACTGAAGCTTTCTTT. The chain combines TRBV27 with TRBJ1-1, with 9 bases aligning to TRBD1. The ends lost 2 bases at V and 5 bases at J; junction bases unmatched: 9. Per the germline V gene, CDR1 is MNHEY and CDR2 is SMNVEV (reference sequence). The CDR3 totals 16 residues.

This rearrangement joins TRBV11-3 to TRBJ2-7, with 9 bases aligning to TRBD1. This CDR3 is built from 14 residues. Germline CDR1 is SGHNT and CDR2 is YENEEA. J was trimmed by 5 bases and V by 2 bases; bases with no gene match: 4. This CDR3 is CASSLWDRDDEQYF. CDR3 DNA sequence: TGTGCCAGCAGCTTATGGGACAGGGACGACGAGCAGTACTTC.

The gene calls are TRBV28 and TRBJ1-2; unclear D gene. The CDR3 extends over 12 amino acids. Between the trimmed V and J ends, which lost 4 bases and 10 bases, there was a span of 13 bases. CDR1 is MDHEN and CDR2 is SYDVKM in the germline V gene. This CDR3 reads CASSSSGVNYTF. DNA of the CDR3: TGTGCCAGCAGTTCGTCGGGAGTTAACTACACCTTC.

This clone appeared a single time. The DNA for the CDR3 is TGTGCCAGCAGTGGCGCCGGGACAGGGACCCATGAGCAGTTCTTC. Translating gives CASSGAGTGTHEQFF. The chain recombines TRBV6-1 with TRBJ2-1, with 9 bases matching TRBD1. Losses at the gene ends were 4 bases for V and 8 bases for J; bases not matched to a gene: 9. This CDR3 region has 15 residues. Germline assignment: CDR1 MNHNS and CDR2 SASEGT.

The gene calls are TRBV29-1 and TRBJ2-7; D is unresolved. The CDR3 is 11 amino acids. Germline CDR1 is SQVTM and CDR2 is ANQGSEA. V was clipped by 4 bases and J by 6 bases, with 10 bases between them. The DNA of the CDR3 is TGCAGCGTTGTTGGGCAGGCCGAGCAGTACTTC. It codes for CSVVGQAEQYF.

This chain joins TRBV27 and TRBJ2-3; the D is unclear. From germline, CDR1 is MNHEY and CDR2 SMNVEV (reference sequence). Trimming cost V 8 bases and J 6 bases, with 12 bases left between them. This CDR3 is built from 12 residues. As DNA, the CDR3 is TGTGCCAGCGCCCCGGGTCCCGATACGCAGTATTTT. Translation gives CASAPGPDTQYF.

CDR3 in DNA: TGTGCCAGCAGCGTAGGGCAGGGGACGTCCTACGAGCAGTACTTC. Its translation is CASSVGQGTSYEQYF. V gene TRBV9 combines with J gene TRBJ2-7; a weak D match, TRBD1 (6 bases). V lost 0 bases to trimming and J lost 1 base, with 11 bases between them. CDR1 and CDR2 from the germline V gene are SGDLS and YYNGEE. The CDR3 spans 15 residues. Combining the CDR3 with reference TRBV9 and TRBJ2-7 gives the whole variable domain DSGVTQTPKHLITATGQRVTLRCSPRSGDLSVYWYQQSLDQGLQFLIQYYNGEERAKGNILERFSAQQFPDLHSELNLSSLELGDSALYFCASSVGQGTSYEQYFGPGTRLTVT.

This chain uses TRBV11-2 with TRBJ2-3; 7 nucleotides line up with TRBD2. V dropped 3 bases and J dropped 4; count of bases not matched to a gene: 7. Germline CDR1 is SGHAT and CDR2 is FQNNGV. CDR3 length: 15 residues. The CDR3 here is CASSFTGGLADTQYF. The CDR3 bases are TGTGCCAGCAGCTTTACCGGAGGACTAGCAGATACGCAGTATTTT. The entire variable domain, with the rest obtained from reference TRBV11-2 and TRBJ2-3, is as follows: EAGVAQSPRYKIIEKRQSVAFWCNPISGHATLYWYQQILGQGPKLLIQFQNNGVVDDSQLPKDRFSAERLKGVDSTLKIQPAKLEDSAVYLCASSFTGGLADTQYFGPGTRLTVL.

This clone was seen just once. The chain employs TRBV9 and TRBJ1-2; 7 bases line up with TRBD1. V gave up 4 bases and J gave up 8 bases; unmatched junction bases: 5. This CDR3 is built from 12 residues. From germline, CDR1 is SGDLS and CDR2 YYNGEE. CDR3 DNA: TGTGCCAGCAGCACAGGGGTCCACGGCTACACCTTC. Encoded protein: CASSTGVHGYTF.

The chain carries TRBV5-5 and TRBJ1-5; weak D call: TRBD1 (6 bases). CDR3 length: 14 amino acids. CDR1 is SGHKS and CDR2 is YYEKEE in the germline V gene (reference sequence). V was trimmed by 0 bases and J by 10 bases, leaving 14 bases between them. This CDR3 reads CASSLEQGVLPQHF. The CDR3, as DNA: TGTGCCAGCAGCTTGGAACAGGGCGTTCTTCCCCAGCATTTT.

V is TRBV9 and J is TRBJ2-5; 8 positions agree with TRBD2. With the DNA end fitting TRBJ2-7 better, the J assignment may be wrong. The CDR3 loop spans 16 amino acids. Per the germline V gene, CDR1 is SGDLS and CDR2 is YYNGEE. The CDR3 protein is CASRELTSAPSYEQYF. Written as DNA, the CDR3 is TGTGCCAGCAGAGAATTGACTAGCGCGCCCTCCTACGAGCAGTACTTC.

The chain links TRBV9 to TRBJ2-3; 8 nucleotides align to TRBD2. V lost 3 bases to trimming and J lost 4 bases; unmatched junction nucleotides: 13. The CDR3 loop spans 17 amino acids. The V gene's germline CDR1 is SGDLS and CDR2 YYNGEE. The CDR3 sequence: CASSGGISGGPPDTQYF. In nucleotides, the CDR3 is TGTGCCAGCAGCGGAGGGATAAGCGGGGGCCCACCAGATACGCAGTATTTT.

DNA of the CDR3: TGTGCCAGCAGCAGTTCCCCCGGAGATACGCAGTATTTT. Translated: CASSSSPGDTQYF. The chain recombines TRBV5-4 with TRBJ2-3; unclear D gene. Germline V gene data show CDR1 as SGHNT and CDR2 as YYREEE (reference sequence). This CDR3 spans 13 amino acids. V shed 4 bases and J shed 5 bases, with 11 bases lying between them.

A single count supports this clone. The V call is TRBV4-3, the J call TRBJ2-1; 10 nucleotides agree with TRBD1. The CDR3 is 15 amino acids. From germline, CDR1 is LGHNA and CDR2 YSLEER. Unmatched junction bases numbered 10, after V lost 0 bases and J lost 14 bases. The CDR3 region is CASSQEGQGNLSKFF. The CDR3 DNA reads TGCGCCAGCAGCCAAGAGGGACAGGGGAATCTTAGTAAGTTCTTC.

The V and J genes are TRBV6-6 and TRBJ2-1; TRBD2 aligns across 8 bases. This CDR3 comprises 15 residues. V was clipped by 4 bases and J by 6 bases; unmatched bases: 8. Looked up from germline, CDR1 is MNHNY and CDR2 is SVGAGI (reference sequence). CDR3: CASSSPGLGANEQFF. The CDR3 nucleotides read TGTGCCAGCAGTTCCCCGGGACTAGGGGCCAATGAGCAGTTCTTC.